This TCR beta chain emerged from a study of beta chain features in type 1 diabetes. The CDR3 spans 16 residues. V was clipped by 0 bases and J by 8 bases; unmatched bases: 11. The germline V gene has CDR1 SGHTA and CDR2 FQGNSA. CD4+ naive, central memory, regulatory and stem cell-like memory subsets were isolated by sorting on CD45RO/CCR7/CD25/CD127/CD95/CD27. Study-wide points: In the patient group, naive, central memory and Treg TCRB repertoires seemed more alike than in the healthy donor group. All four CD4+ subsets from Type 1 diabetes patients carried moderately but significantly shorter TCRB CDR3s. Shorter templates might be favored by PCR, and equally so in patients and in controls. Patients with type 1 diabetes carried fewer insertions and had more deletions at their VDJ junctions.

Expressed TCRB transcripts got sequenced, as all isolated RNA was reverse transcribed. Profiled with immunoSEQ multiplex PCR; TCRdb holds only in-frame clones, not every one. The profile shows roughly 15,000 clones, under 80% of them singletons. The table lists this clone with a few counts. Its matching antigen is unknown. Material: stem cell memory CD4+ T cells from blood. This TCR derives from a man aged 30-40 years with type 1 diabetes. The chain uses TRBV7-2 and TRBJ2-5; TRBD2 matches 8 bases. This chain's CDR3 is CASSLARVAGKNTQYF. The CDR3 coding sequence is TGTGCCAGCAGCTTAGCGCGGGTAGCGGGGAAGAATACCCAGTACTTC.